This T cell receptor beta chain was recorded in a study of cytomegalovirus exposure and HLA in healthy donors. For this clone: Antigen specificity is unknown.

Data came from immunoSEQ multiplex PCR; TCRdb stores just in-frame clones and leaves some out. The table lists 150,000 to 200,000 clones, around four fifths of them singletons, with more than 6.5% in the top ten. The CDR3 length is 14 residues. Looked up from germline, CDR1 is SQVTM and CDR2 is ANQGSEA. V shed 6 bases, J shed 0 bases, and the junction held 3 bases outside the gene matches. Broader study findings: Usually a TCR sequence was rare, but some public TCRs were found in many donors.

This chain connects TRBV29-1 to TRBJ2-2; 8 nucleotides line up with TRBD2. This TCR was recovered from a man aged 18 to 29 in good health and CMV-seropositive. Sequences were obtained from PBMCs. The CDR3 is CSVTGLANTGELFF. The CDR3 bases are TGCAGCGTCACGGGACTAGCGAACACCGGGGAGCTGTTTTTT.